This T cell receptor beta chain originates from a study of blood T cells in healthy people across ages. Background on the study: Every two T cells gave about one barcoded beta molecule via template switching. General study points: Donors of long life had a larger count of naive CD4+ cells and greater diversity than aged donors.

With regard to this clonotype: The antigen remains unidentified. Just one base apart from a much larger clone, this may be a read error.

Germline assignment: CDR1 MNHEY and CDR2 SMNVEV (reference sequence). The CDR3 runs to 14 residues. V gave up 4 bases and J gave up 3 bases, with 13 bases separating them. Isolating PBMCs gave at least 6 million of these cells per sample. A J-beta primer mix and a sample-barcoded 5' primer were used in a second PCR of about 7 to 12 cycles. Unique molecular identifiers of 12 random nucleotides labeled each cDNA. A single record per CDR3 protein comes from TCRdb applying MiXCR to the 5' RACE reads. The sample comprises about 1.1 million distinct CDR3 sequences, around two fifths of which are singletons, and less than 15% rests with the top ten.

The J gene is TRBJ2-7, the V gene TRBV27; no firm D call. The sample comprised blood. This sequence originates from a man younger than 35 in good health. The CDR3 sequence: CASSSSRLVYEQYF. CDR3 in DNA: TGTGCCAGCAGTTCGTCTAGATTGGTCTACGAGCAGTACTTC.